This entry lists 6 T cell receptor beta chains sequenced from one sample in a study of T cell responses to AZD1222 COVID-19 vaccine. The protocol was immunoSEQ multiplex PCR, while the TCRdb copy is restricted to in-frame clones and leaves out a portion. The repertoire includes under 150,000 clones, 90% of them detected once, and 7.2% sits in the top ten. The specimen was peripheral blood, collected on day 0 of AZD1222 vaccination. These receptors originate from an adult in good health.

The chain recombines TRBV5-5 with TRBJ2-4, with D tentatively TRBD2 (5 bases). The CDR3 is 20 amino acids. Trimming removed 5 bases from V and 3 bases from J, with 30 bases in between. From germline, CDR1 is SGHKS and CDR2 YYEKEE (reference sequence). DNA of the CDR3: TGTGCCAGCAGACCCAACCATTCGGGGAAAAAGATTATCGGCAAAAACATTCAGTACTTC. This codes for CASRPNHSGKKIIGKNIQYF.

This chain links TRBV6-5 with TRBJ2-7; no clear D gene. The CDR3 extends over 11 amino acids. Trimming removed 5 bases from V and 13 bases from J, with 15 bases in between. From germline, CDR1 is MNHEY and CDR2 SVGAGI. CDR3 sequence (DNA): TGTGCCAGCAGTCCCCACAGTGTTGTCTACTTC. It yields the protein CASSPHSVVYF.

The chain employs TRBV15 and TRBJ1-1; the D is unclear. Germline-derived CDR1 and CDR2 are LNHNV and YYDKDF (reference sequence). The CDR3 is 17 residues long. V lost 1 base to trimming and J lost 1 base, with 16 bases between them. The CDR3 bases are TGTGCCACCAGCAGAGGGGTTGGGTCAGGTTGGAACACTGAAGCTTTCTTT. Its translation: CATSRGVGSGWNTEAFF.

In this sample, this clone turned up once. This sequence joins TRBV6-5 and TRBJ2-1; 11 nucleotides line up with TRBD2. The CDR3 extends over 15 amino acids. V lost 7 bases to trimming and J lost 2 bases; unmatched junction nucleotides: 4. Germline V lookup: CDR1 MNHEY, CDR2 SVGAGI. This CDR3 is CASNIAGGPYNEQFF. CDR3 DNA: TGTGCCAGCAACATAGCGGGAGGGCCCTACAATGAGCAGTTCTTC.

The chain employs TRBV7-9 and TRBJ2-6, with 7 bases identical to TRBD1. Germline CDR1 SEHNR, CDR2 FQNEAQ (reference sequence). This CDR3 has 16 residues. J lost 4 bases, V lost 3 bases, and 6 bases had no gene match. CDR3 nucleotide sequence: TGTGCCAGCAGCTTTAACAGGGGTGCGGGGGCCAACGTCCTGACTTTC. Encoded protein: CASSFNRGAGANVLTF.

The rearrangement uses TRBV3-1 (or the pseudogene TRBV3-2) and TRBJ2-2, with D uncertain. Per germline, CDR1 LGHDT and CDR2 YNNKEL (reference sequence). V was shortened by 0 bases and J by 4 bases, with 18 bases between the two germline ends. The CDR3 has 18 amino acids. The CDR3 sequence: CASSQDYRQINFTGELFF. The CDR3 nucleotides are TGTGCCAGCAGCCAAGATTATCGCCAGATAAATTTCACCGGGGAGCTGTTTTTT.